This T cell receptor (beta chain) stems from a study of regulatory T cells in long-lasting Graves disease. Notes on the study in general: Persistent cases of Graves' showed reduced TCR diversity relative to newly diagnosed patients.

CDR1 LNHDA and CDR2 SQIVND come from the germline V gene (reference sequence). V lost 5 bases and J lost 6, with 14 bases in between. This CDR3 spans 14 amino acids. This clonotype was counted only a few times. Its specificity is not known. Time point of the sample: newly diagnosed GD, antithyroid drugs for less than 3 months. RNA extracted from PBMCs served as the sequencing template. Xi'an, China, was home to the endocrinology department that provided patients. To make TCR beta libraries, researchers used iRepertoire HTBI primers and Arm-PCR of CDR3 regions. In the study's own analysis: The identification of approximately 62 TRBV and 14 TRBJ segments was made across samples. TCRdb re-called the multiplex PCR reads through MiXCR, storing one row per CDR3 protein. V and J calls and clone size were set by TCRdb, not the authors. This table holds about 530,000 distinct CDR3 sequences, more than 15% found once.

Separately, the same data were catalogued under a study of T cells in Graves' hyperthyroidism and ophthalmopathy.

The TCR comes from a woman aged 40-60 years with Graves disease. This chain links TRBV19 with TRBJ1-5; no clear D. Here the sequenced sample was peripheral blood mononuclear cells (PBMCs), taken at new diagnosis, from a patient treated with antithyroid drugs. CDR3 sequence reads: CASSASWSGQPQHF. The CDR3, as DNA: TGTGCCAGTAGTGCCTCATGGTCTGGTCAGCCCCAGCATTTT. Drawing the rest from reference TRBV19 and TRBJ1-5, the complete variable domain is DGGITQSPKYLFRKEGQNVTLSCEQNLNHDAMYWYRQDPGQGLRLIYYSQIVNDFQKGDIAEGYSVSREKKESFPLTVTSAQKNPTAFYLCASSASWSGQPQHFGDGTRLSIL.